Listed below are T cell receptor beta chains from one sample, sequenced in a study of regulatory T cells in long-lasting Graves disease. TCRdb analysed the multiplex PCR reads with MiXCR anew, one entry per CDR3 protein. The repertoire holds over 200,000 distinct CDR3 sequences, approximately 18% seen once, with approximately 14% in the top ten. The sample was also reused in another study, on T cells in Graves' hyperthyroidism and ophthalmopathy.

Sequencing used peripheral blood mononuclear cells (PBMCs), obtained at new diagnosis, from a patient treated with antithyroid drugs. These receptors all stem from a woman aged 25 to 39 with Graves disease. Each CDR3 is given with its conserved first and last residue. The order of the fields is D gene, V gene, J gene, clone size, CDR3 protein, CDR3 DNA. A D gene is named only where the DNA matches it firmly. Some rows mark clone size as missing; the rest say once, few, many or name a class of expanded clone.

d_gene: TRBD1; v_gene: TRBV6-5; j_gene: TRBJ1-1; abundance: many; CDR3aa: CASSSPPSMTGGENTEAFF; CDR3nt: TGTGCCAGCAGTTCCCCCCCCTCCATGACAGGGGGGGAGAACACTGAAGCTTTCTTT
d_gene: .; v_gene: TRBV14; j_gene: TRBJ2-1; abundance: .; CDR3aa: CASSQLKGSNEQFF; CDR3nt: TGTGCCAGCAGCCAACTTAAAGGCAGTAATGAGCAGTTCTTC
d_gene: .; v_gene: TRBV18; j_gene: TRBJ1-2; abundance: many; CDR3aa: CASSRDADGGYTF; CDR3nt: TGTGCCAGCTCACGGGATGCGGACGGGGGCTACACCTTC
d_gene: .; v_gene: TRBV18; j_gene: TRBJ1-1; abundance: many; CDR3aa: CASSLRDQGEAFF; CDR3nt: TGTGCCAGCTCACTCAGGGATCAGGGTGAAGCTTTCTTT
d_gene: .; v_gene: TRBV20-1; j_gene: TRBJ1-1; abundance: many; CDR3aa: CSARDFGEGLNTEAFF; CDR3nt: TGCAGTGCTAGAGATTTCGGGGAAGGGTTGAACACTGAAGCTTTCTTT
d_gene: .; v_gene: TRBV19; j_gene: TRBJ1-1; abundance: many; CDR3aa: CASSIRATATEAFF; CDR3nt: TGTGCCAGTAGTATTCGAGCGACAGCCACTGAAGCTTTCTTT
d_gene: .; v_gene: TRBV12-3/TRBV12-4; j_gene: TRBJ2-6; abundance: many; CDR3aa: CASSEREAGANVLTF; CDR3nt: TGTGCCAGCAGTGAAAGGGAGGCTGGGGCCAACGTCCTGACTTTC
d_gene: .; v_gene: TRBV7-2; j_gene: TRBJ1-5; abundance: many; CDR3aa: CASSRGPNQPQHF; CDR3nt: TGTGCCAGCAGCCGTGGACCCAATCAGCCCCAGCATTTT
d_gene: .; v_gene: TRBV6-9; j_gene: TRBJ1-2; abundance: many; CDR3aa: CASSSTVNGYTF; CDR3nt: TGTGCCAGCAGTTCGACAGTAAATGGCTACACCTTC
d_gene: .; v_gene: TRBV6-1; j_gene: TRBJ1-1; abundance: many; CDR3aa: CASAVVMGGSTEAFF; CDR3nt: TGTGCCAGCGCCGTAGTAATGGGTGGGAGCACTGAAGCTTTCTTT
d_gene: .; v_gene: TRBV5-1; j_gene: TRBJ1-5; abundance: many; CDR3aa: CASSHEQQDNQPQHF; CDR3nt: TGTGCCAGCAGCCACGAACAGCAGGACAATCAGCCCCAGCATTTT
d_gene: .; v_gene: TRBV19; j_gene: TRBJ1-6; abundance: many; CDR3aa: CASSDGSYNSPLHF; CDR3nt: TGTGCCAGTAGTGACGGCTCCTATAATTCACCCCTCCACTTT
d_gene: TRBD1; v_gene: TRBV4-1; j_gene: TRBJ1-1; abundance: many; CDR3aa: CASSHNRGMGTEAFF; CDR3nt: TGCGCCAGCAGCCATAACAGGGGGATGGGGACCGAAGCTTTCTTT
d_gene: .; v_gene: TRBV27; j_gene: TRBJ1-5; abundance: .; CDR3aa: CASSSAGQPQHF; CDR3nt: TGTGCCAGCAGTTCAGCGGGACAGCCCCAGCATTTT
d_gene: TRBD1; v_gene: TRBV18; j_gene: TRBJ2-7; abundance: once; CDR3aa: CASSPPSGTGAYEQYF; CDR3nt: TGTGCCAGCTCACCTCCATCCGGGACAGGGGCCTACGAGCAGTACTTC
d_gene: .; v_gene: TRBV18; j_gene: TRBJ2-5; abundance: many; CDR3aa: CASSPLTEETQYF; CDR3nt: TGTGCCAGCTCACCACTAACAGAAGAGACCCAGTACTTC
d_gene: .; v_gene: TRBV18; j_gene: TRBJ2-1; abundance: many; CDR3aa: CASSLITHSSYNEQFF; CDR3nt: TGTGCCAGCTCACTCATCACCCATAGCTCCTACAATGAGCAGTTCTTC
d_gene: .; v_gene: TRBV19; j_gene: TRBJ1-2; abundance: many; CDR3aa: CASSIQGRNGYTF; CDR3nt: TGTGCCAGTAGTATACAGGGACGTAATGGCTACACCTTC
d_gene: .; v_gene: TRBV6-1; j_gene: TRBJ2-3; abundance: many; CDR3aa: CASSPTSFRSTDTQYF; CDR3nt: TGTGCCAGCAGCCCAACTAGTTTTCGGTCCACAGATACGCAGTATTTT
d_gene: .; v_gene: TRBV15; j_gene: TRBJ1-2; abundance: .; CDR3aa: CATSRVPDRGLYGYTF; CDR3nt: TGTGCCACCAGCAGAGTCCCTGATCGGGGTCTCTATGGCTACACCTTC
d_gene: .; v_gene: TRBV19; j_gene: TRBJ2-1; abundance: few; CDR3aa: CASSQLDRSWDNEQFF; CDR3nt: TGTGCCAGTAGCCAACTAGACAGGTCGTGGGACAATGAGCAGTTCTTC
d_gene: .; v_gene: TRBV12-5; j_gene: TRBJ2-7; abundance: .; CDR3aa: CASGLPPGTASYEQYF; CDR3nt: TGTGCTAGTGGGTTGCCTCCCGGGACGGCCTCCTACGAGCAGTACTTC
d_gene: .; v_gene: TRBV7-9; j_gene: TRBJ1-2; abundance: many; CDR3aa: CASSLGPGGLNYGYTF; CDR3nt: TGTGCCAGCAGCTTAGGTCCCGGAGGGTTGAACTATGGCTACACCTTC
d_gene: .; v_gene: TRBV18; j_gene: TRBJ1-4; abundance: many; CDR3aa: CASSLDRGRGEKLFF; CDR3nt: TGTGCCAGCTCACTGGATCGGGGCCGGGGGGAAAAACTGTTTTTT
d_gene: TRBD2; v_gene: TRBV5-1; j_gene: TRBJ2-1; abundance: many; CDR3aa: CASSFGEGSYNEQFF; CDR3nt: TGCGCCAGCAGCTTTGGGGAGGGCTCCTACAATGAGCAGTTCTTC
d_gene: TRBD1; v_gene: TRBV15; j_gene: TRBJ2-4; abundance: few; CDR3aa: CATSGRTGNLNIQYF; CDR3nt: TGTGCCACCAGCGGCCGGACAGGGAATTTAAACATTCAGTACTTC
d_gene: .; v_gene: TRBV11-2; j_gene: TRBJ2-1; abundance: many; CDR3aa: CASSPRPADNEQFF; CDR3nt: TGTGCCAGCAGCCCCAGACCAGCGGACAATGAGCAGTTCTTC
d_gene: .; v_gene: TRBV7-9; j_gene: TRBJ1-3; abundance: many; CDR3aa: CASSLTGGGHSGNTIYF; CDR3nt: TGTGCCAGCAGCCTCACTGGGGGAGGCCACTCTGGAAACACCATATATTTT
d_gene: .; v_gene: TRBV20-1; j_gene: TRBJ2-1; abundance: few; CDR3aa: CSARTPSGGVDEQFF; CDR3nt: TGCAGTGCTAGAACCCCCAGCGGAGGAGTCGATGAGCAGTTCTTC
d_gene: TRBD2; v_gene: TRBV20-1; j_gene: TRBJ2-7; abundance: .; CDR3aa: CSAEGASGVHEQYF; CDR3nt: TGCAGTGCTGAGGGGGCTAGCGGGGTCCACGAGCAGTACTTC
d_gene: .; v_gene: TRBV20-1; j_gene: TRBJ1-5; abundance: .; CDR3aa: CSASQGNQPQHF; CDR3nt: TGCAGTGCTAGCCAGGGGAATCAGCCCCAGCATTTT
d_gene: .; v_gene: TRBV6-2/TRBV6-3; j_gene: TRBJ1-4; abundance: .; CDR3aa: CASSTPGRGEKLFF; CDR3nt: TGTGCCAGCAGTACCCCGGGACGGGGGGAAAAACTGTTTTTT
d_gene: .; v_gene: TRBV12-3/TRBV12-4; j_gene: TRBJ1-5; abundance: .; CDR3aa: CASSPVGASNQPQHF; CDR3nt: TGTGCCAGCAGCCCCGTAGGAGCTAGCAATCAGCCCCAGCATTTT
d_gene: .; v_gene: TRBV11-1; j_gene: TRBJ2-4; abundance: many; CDR3aa: CASSLGTGLGGIQYF; CDR3nt: TGTGCCAGCAGCTTAGGCACAGGTTTGGGCGGCATTCAGTACTTC
d_gene: TRBD1; v_gene: TRBV20-1; j_gene: TRBJ1-2; abundance: many; CDR3aa: CSAHGTGLGGYTF; CDR3nt: TGCAGTGCTCACGGGACAGGGTTGGGTGGCTACACCTTC
d_gene: .; v_gene: TRBV7-2; j_gene: TRBJ2-2; abundance: many; CDR3aa: CASKLSLNTGELFF; CDR3nt: TGTGCCAGCAAATTGTCATTGAACACCGGGGAGCTGTTTTTT
d_gene: TRBD1; v_gene: TRBV3-1; j_gene: TRBJ1-1; abundance: .; CDR3aa: CASSRGTGHTEAFF; CDR3nt: TGTGCCAGCAGCCGCGGGACAGGGCACACTGAAGCTTTCTTT
d_gene: TRBD1; v_gene: TRBV11-3; j_gene: TRBJ1-1; abundance: many; CDR3aa: CASSLGGTGSEAFF; CDR3nt: TGTGCCAGCAGCTTAGGGGGGACAGGGTCTGAAGCTTTCTTT
d_gene: .; v_gene: TRBV12-3/TRBV12-4; j_gene: TRBJ2-1; abundance: many; CDR3aa: CASSPGTLGEQFF; CDR3nt: TGTGCCAGCAGTCCCGGGACCCTCGGGGAGCAGTTCTTC
d_gene: .; v_gene: TRBV12-5; j_gene: TRBJ2-2; abundance: few; CDR3aa: CASGPPRSAAGELFF; CDR3nt: TGTGCTAGTGGTCCCCCCCGGTCAGCGGCCGGGGAGCTGTTTTTT
d_gene: .; v_gene: TRBV5-1; j_gene: TRBJ2-5; abundance: many; CDR3aa: CASSTSGYQETQYF; CDR3nt: TGCGCCAGCAGCACCAGCGGATACCAAGAGACCCAGTACTTC
d_gene: .; v_gene: TRBV3-1; j_gene: TRBJ1-1; abundance: many; CDR3aa: CASSQDGVSEAFF; CDR3nt: TGTGCCAGCAGCCAAGATGGGGTGTCTGAAGCTTTCTTT
d_gene: TRBD1; v_gene: TRBV5-6; j_gene: TRBJ1-1; abundance: many; CDR3aa: CASSPLGGRTGGRTEAFF; CDR3nt: TGTGCCAGCAGCCCCCTTGGAGGACGGACAGGGGGCCGCACTGAAGCTTTCTTT
d_gene: .; v_gene: TRBV9; j_gene: TRBJ1-4; abundance: many; CDR3aa: CASSPPSGEDNEKLFF; CDR3nt: TGTGCCAGCAGCCCCCCATCCGGGGAGGATAATGAAAAACTGTTTTTT
d_gene: TRBD1; v_gene: TRBV20-1; j_gene: TRBJ2-4; abundance: .; CDR3aa: CSARVPAGTGAKNIQYF; CDR3nt: TGCAGTGCTAGAGTTCCTGCCGGGACAGGGGCCAAAAACATTCAGTACTTC